Below are 28 T cell receptor beta chains sequenced from a single sample in a study of cytotoxic CD8 clonotypes in ibrutinib-treated CLL (dated by TCRdb to 2020 to 2023). The sample's time point label is to be understood as: approximately eleven months on ibrutinib. The library was made by the immunoSEQ multiplex PCR assay. What TCRdb holds here is the immuneACCESS table cut down to in-frame rearrangements. Part of the clones is not present; checked against another copy, under half of the missing clones reflect an unresolved V gene, and the others are unexplained. The table for this sample lists 200,000 or so clones; roughly three quarters of them were counted only once. The biggest ten clones account for roughly an eighth of the sample. The sample was PBMCs, taken after 12 months of ibrutinib treatment. These receptors were taken from a human donor with chronic lymphocytic leukemia.

This chain links TRBV28 with TRBJ2-2; 7 nucleotides match TRBD2. CDR3 length: 17 residues. Germline V gene lookup returns CDR1 MDHEN and CDR2 SYDVKM. V shed 3 bases and J 9 bases; nucleotides not matched to a gene: 16. The CDR3 coding sequence is TGTGCCAGCAGTTTGGGGGGGTTGGCGGGAGCAAGCAGGGAGCTGTTTTTT. Translation gives CASSLGGLAGASRELFF.

J is TRBJ2-7 and V is TRBV25-1; 11 positions match TRBD2. The CDR3 loop spans 17 amino acids. Germline loops: CDR1 MGHDK, CDR2 SYGVNS. V lost 1 base, J lost 5 bases, and 10 bases stayed unmatched. The CDR3 sequence is CASSESPVAGGPHEQYF. The CDR3, as DNA: TGTGCCAGCAGTGAATCCCCTGTAGCGGGAGGGCCCCACGAGCAGTACTTC.

This chain uses TRBV28 with TRBJ1-4; a weak D match, TRBD1 (6 bases). The CDR3 runs to 14 residues. Germline CDR1 MDHEN, CDR2 SYDVKM. V lost 5 bases and J 8 bases, leaving 15 bases between the germline ends. CDR3 in amino acids: CASSPGQLREKLFF. As DNA, the CDR3 is TGTGCCAGCAGTCCAGGACAGTTACGGGAAAAACTGTTTTTT.

This chain uses TRBV6-5 with TRBJ2-7; TRBD1 might be the D (6 bases). Germline V gene data show CDR1 as MNHEY and CDR2 as SVGAGI. This CDR3 spans 15 amino acids. The ends were cut back, 0 bases at V and 4 bases at J, with 13 bases in the middle. The CDR3 DNA reads TGTGCCAGCAGTTACTCCGGACAGCCCCTGTACGAGCAGTACTTC. Translated: CASSYSGQPLYEQYF.

The J gene is TRBJ1-1, the V gene TRBV29-1; D call uncertain. Germline CDR1 SQVTM, CDR2 ANQGSEA. The CDR3 is made up of 13 amino acids. With 7 bases removed from V and 2 bases from J, the gap between germline ends came to 14 bases. The CDR3 here is CSAPPNPNTEAFF. CDR3 nucleotides: TGCAGCGCCCCCCCAAACCCCAACACTGAAGCTTTCTTT.

The chain has TRBV10-1 and TRBJ2-5, with D perhaps assigned TRBD1 or TRBD2 (6 bases each). With 2 bases removed from V and 5 bases from J, the gap between germline ends came to 9 bases. CDR3 length equals 13 residues. The germline V gene has CDR1 WNHNN and CDR2 SYGVQD (reference sequence). The CDR3 DNA is TGCGCCAGCAGTGAGGGGGGGCGCGAGACCCAGTACTTC. The encoded protein is CASSEGGRETQYF.

This chain uses TRBV7-9 with TRBJ1-1; TRBD1 is a possible D gene (5 bases). V dropped 6 bases and J dropped 4 bases, with 9 bases sitting between them. In germline, CDR1 is SEHNR, CDR2 FQNEAQ (reference sequence). This CDR3 has 12 residues. The CDR3 here is CASRGRGTEAFF. In nucleotides, the CDR3 is TGTGCCAGCAGGGGGCGGGGCACTGAAGCTTTCTTT. The whole variable domain, remainder taken from reference TRBV7-9 and TRBJ1-1, is DTGVSQNPRHKITKRGQNVTFRCDPISEHNRLYWYRQTLGQGPEFLTYFQNEAQLEKSRLLSDRFSAERPKGSFSTLEIQRTEQGDSAMYLCASRGRGTEAFFGQGTRLTVV.

This rearrangement joins TRBV7-3 to TRBJ1-6; no reliable D call. CDR3 length equals 14 residues. Trimming took off 2 bases at V and 12 bases at J, with 14 bases between the two ends. CDR1 and CDR2 from the germline V gene are SGHTA and FQGTGA. The DNA of the CDR3 is TGTGCCAGCAGCTTAGACCACAGTGTCCGACCCCTCCACTTT. Protein product: CASSLDHSVRPLHF.

V usage is TRBV19 and J usage is TRBJ2-5, with 9 bases lining up with TRBD1. The trim removed 7 bases at V and 6 bases at J, leaving 9 bases unmatched. The CDR3 extends over 14 amino acids. The germline gives CDR1 LNHDA, CDR2 SQIVND (reference sequence). CDR3 DNA sequence: TGTGCCAGTAACCCGACAGGGGGTCGCAAGACCCAGTACTTC. It codes for CASNPTGGRKTQYF.

The chain is built from TRBV6-1 and TRBJ2-7; a possible D gene is TRBD1 (6 bases). The V end lost 2 bases, the J end lost 2 bases, and 13 bases lay between the germline ends. The CDR3 has 15 residues. The germline V gene has CDR1 MNHNS and CDR2 SASEGT. CDR3 DNA: TGTGCCAGCAGTGAACCTAGGGGGTGGGCCTACGAGCAGTACTTC. It encodes CASSEPRGWAYEQYF.

The V call is TRBV30, the J call TRBJ1-1, with 10 bases identical to TRBD1. The length of the CDR3 is 15 residues. V gave up 3 bases and J gave up 3 bases; unmatched junction bases: 7. Germline V CDR1 and CDR2: GTSNPN, SVGIG (reference sequence). DNA for the CDR3: TGTGCCTGGAGAAGGTCCGGGACAGGGGACACTGAAGCTTTCTTT. This codes for CAWRRSGTGDTEAFF.

CDR3 nucleotides: TGTGCCAGCACGCCAAGAAAAGGCAATCAGCCCCAGCATTTT. Translating gives CASTPRKGNQPQHF. The V and J genes are TRBV6-1 and TRBJ1-5; D remains ambiguous. Looked up from germline, CDR1 is MNHNS and CDR2 is SASEGT. The CDR3 is made up of 14 amino acids. The ends were cut back, 7 bases at V and 2 bases at J, with 12 bases in the middle.

The CDR3 here is CARSFQIALSGANVLTF. CDR3 bases: TGTGCCAGAAGCTTCCAGATTGCCCTATCTGGGGCCAACGTCCTGACTTTC. The V and J genes are TRBV5-3 and TRBJ2-6; no clear D gene. TRBV5-3 is classed as an ORF, of uncertain function. The CDR3 contains 17 residues. V dropped 2 bases and J dropped 1 base, with 13 bases sitting between them.

The CDR3 sequence: CASSQDWGLAGETQYF. The CDR3 DNA reads as TGCGCCAGCAGCCAAGATTGGGGACTAGCGGGAGAGACCCAGTACTTC. The J gene is TRBJ2-5, the V gene TRBV4-1, with 12 bases matching TRBD2. Trimming removed 0 bases from V and 4 bases from J; junction bases left unmatched: 3. CDR1 is MGHRA and CDR2 is YSYEKL in the germline V gene. This CDR3 contains 16 residues.

This clone was observed once. The chain couples TRBV5-8 to TRBJ1-3, with D hard to call. The CDR3 sequence is 15 residues long. CDR1 and CDR2 (germline): SGHTS, YDEGEE. Trimming removed 0 bases from V and 4 bases from J, with 11 bases in between. DNA of the CDR3: TGTGCCAGCAGCTTGGATATGGCGTGGGGAAACACCATATATTTT. Protein: CASSLDMAWGNTIYF.

V gene TRBV7-9 combines with J gene TRBJ2-1; 9 positions agree with TRBD2. Germline V gene sequence: CDR1 SEHNR, CDR2 FQNEAQ (reference sequence). The V gene end was trimmed by 5 bases and the J gene end by 14 bases; junction bases not matched to a gene: 16. The CDR3 runs to 15 residues. The CDR3 nucleotides read TGTGCCAGCAGCCCCCTCGTTAGCGGGGGCCAGTACAAGTTCTTC. Translated, it gives CASSPLVSGGQYKFF.

This rearrangement joins TRBV29-1 to TRBJ2-7; a weak D match, TRBD2 (6 bases). Trimming removed 4 bases from V and 1 base from J, with 8 bases in between. Germline values: CDR1 SQVTM, CDR2 ANQGSEA. The CDR3 totals 12 residues. The CDR3 DNA reads TGCAGCGTTGGCGCGGGGTCCTACGAGCAGTACTTC. Protein sequence: CSVGAGSYEQYF.

The table lists this clone with a few counts. The rearrangement uses TRBV7-8 and TRBJ1-2; D not resolved. This CDR3 contains 12 residues. The V gene's germline CDR1 is SGHVS and CDR2 FQNEAQ. V lost 5 bases and J lost 3, with 7 bases in between. In nucleotides, the CDR3 is TGTGCCAGCAGCGTCGACGACTATGGCTACACCTTC. Translation gives CASSVDDYGYTF.

The V gene is TRBV27, the J gene TRBJ2-1; TRBD1 is a possible D gene (5 bases). CDR3 length: 13 amino acids. Germline CDR1 MNHEY, CDR2 SMNVEV (reference sequence). Trimming took 0 bases from V and 11 from J, leaving 11 bases between them. The CDR3 bases are TGTGCCAGCAGTTTATCCTACGCAGGGAAGCAGTTCTTC. As protein: CASSLSYAGKQFF.

The V call is TRBV27, the J call TRBJ1-5; the D is unclear. Germline assignment: CDR1 MNHEY and CDR2 SMNVEV (reference sequence). The CDR3 covers 13 residues. Between the trimmed V and J ends, which lost 2 bases and 6 bases, there was a span of 8 bases. The CDR3 DNA reads as TGTGCCAGCAGTTTAGGGGAGGGTCAGCCCCAGCATTTT. Encoded protein: CASSLGEGQPQHF.

This chain connects TRBV4-1 to TRBJ1-2, with 8 bases identical to TRBD1. CDR1 and CDR2 from the germline V gene are MGHRA and YSYEKL. J lost 3 bases, V lost 1 base, and 4 bases had no gene match. The CDR3 has 15 amino acids. CDR3 nucleotide sequence: TGCGCCAGCAGCCAAGGGGCGGGACAGGACTATGGCTACACCTTC. This gives the protein CASSQGAGQDYGYTF.

The chain uses TRBV5-1 and TRBJ2-5; D uncertain. Deletions cut 2 bases from V and 2 bases from J, with 7 bases between. The CDR3 extends over 13 amino acids. Germline CDR1 is SGHRS and CDR2 is YFSETQ. Written as DNA, the CDR3 is TGCGCCAGCAGCTTAGGTCAACAAGAGACCCAGTACTTC. Translating it yields CASSLGQQETQYF. Full variable domain (remainder filled in from reference TRBV5-1 and TRBJ2-5): KAGVTQTPRYLIKTRGQQVTLSCSPISGHRSVSWYQQTPGQGLQFLFEYFSETQRNKGNFPGRFSGRQFSNSRSEMNVSTLELGDSALYLCASSLGQQETQYFGPGTRLLVL.

The CDR3, as DNA: TGTGCCAGCAGTGAAATCACGGGGGCGACAGATACGCAGTATTTT. This sequence encodes CASSEITGATDTQYF. The rearrangement uses TRBV6-1 and TRBJ2-3; D is tentatively TRBD1 or TRBD2 (6 bases each). Trimming took 2 bases from V and 3 from J, leaving 12 bases between them. The CDR3 extends over 15 amino acids. Germline CDR1 reads MNHNS; CDR2 reads SASEGT.

This chain links TRBV28 with TRBJ1-4; D remains unclear. The V end was cut by 3 bases, the J end by 4 bases, with 12 bases between. CDR3 length equals 15 residues. Germline V gene lookup returns CDR1 MDHEN and CDR2 SYDVKM. The CDR3 DNA follows: TGTGCCAGCAGTTTCATGGGGAGACTTAATGAAAAACTGTTTTTT. Amino acid sequence: CASSFMGRLNEKLFF.

CDR3 DNA sequence: TGTGCCAGCAAAACTGAGAGCTCTGGAAACACCATATATTTT. It yields the protein CASKTESSGNTIYF. The chain is built from TRBV6-1 and TRBJ1-3; D not certain. CDR3 size: 14 residues. V lost 7 bases, J lost 0 bases, and 10 bases lay in between. Per the germline V gene, CDR1 is MNHNS and CDR2 is SASEGT.

This chain joins TRBV28 and TRBJ2-1; the D call may be TRBD1 or TRBD2 (6 bases each). Trimming removed 6 bases from V and 3 bases from J, with 18 bases in between. The CDR3 runs 16 residues. From germline, CDR1 is MDHEN and CDR2 SYDVKM. The CDR3 sequence: CASSPVGGGFYNEQFF. As DNA, the CDR3 is TGTGCCAGCAGCCCTGTGGGGGGCGGGTTCTACAATGAGCAGTTCTTC.

CDR3 sequence reads: CASSPAYEQYF. The CDR3 DNA sequence: TGTGCCAGCTCACCCGCCTACGAGCAGTACTTC. The chain combines TRBV18 with TRBJ2-7; no definite D call. There are 11 residues in the CDR3. The germline CDR1 and CDR2 sequences are KGHSH and LQKENI. V lost 3 bases and J 2 bases, leaving 2 bases between the germline ends. Full variable domain (remainder filled in from reference TRBV18 and TRBJ2-7): NAGVMQNPRHLVRRRGQEARLRCSPMKGHSHVYWYRQLPEEGLKFMVYLQKENIIDESGMPKERFSAEFPKEGPSILRIQQVVRGDSAAYFCASSPAYEQYFGPGTRLTVT.

The chain links TRBV29-1 to TRBJ1-5; D unresolved. CDR3 length: 12 amino acids. Looked up from germline, CDR1 is SQVTM and CDR2 is ANQGSEA. The V end lost 7 bases, the J end lost 4 bases, and 11 bases lay between the germline ends. The CDR3 DNA is TGCAGCGCCCAGAGCGCGAATCAGCCCCAGCATTTT. It specifies CSAQSANQPQHF.